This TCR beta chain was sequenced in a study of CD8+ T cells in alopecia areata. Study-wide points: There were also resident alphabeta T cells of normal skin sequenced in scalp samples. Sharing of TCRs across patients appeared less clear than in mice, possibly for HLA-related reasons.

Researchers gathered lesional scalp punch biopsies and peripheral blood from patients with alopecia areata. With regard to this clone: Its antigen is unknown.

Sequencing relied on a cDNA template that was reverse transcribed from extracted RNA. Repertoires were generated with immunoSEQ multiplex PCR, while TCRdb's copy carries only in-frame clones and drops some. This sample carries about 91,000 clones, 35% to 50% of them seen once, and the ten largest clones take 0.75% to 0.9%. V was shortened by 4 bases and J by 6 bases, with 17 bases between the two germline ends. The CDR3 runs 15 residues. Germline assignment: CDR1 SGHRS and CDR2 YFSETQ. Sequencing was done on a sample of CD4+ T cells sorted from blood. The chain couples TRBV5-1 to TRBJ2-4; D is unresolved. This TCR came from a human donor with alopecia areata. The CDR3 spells CASSPRLDKGNIQYF. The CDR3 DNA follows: TGCGCCAGCAGCCCGCGACTCGATAAGGGAAACATTCAGTACTTC.